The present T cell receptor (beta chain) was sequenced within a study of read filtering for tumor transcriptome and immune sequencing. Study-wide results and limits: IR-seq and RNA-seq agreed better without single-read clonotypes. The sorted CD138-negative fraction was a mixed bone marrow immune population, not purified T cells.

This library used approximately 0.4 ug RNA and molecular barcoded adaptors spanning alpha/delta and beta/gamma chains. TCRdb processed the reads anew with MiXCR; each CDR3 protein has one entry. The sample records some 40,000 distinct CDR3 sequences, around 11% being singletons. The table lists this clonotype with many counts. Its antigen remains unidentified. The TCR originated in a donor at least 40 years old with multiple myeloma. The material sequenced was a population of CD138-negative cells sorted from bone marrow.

The CDR3 protein is CASSFRANSGLVDTQYF. The CDR3, as DNA: TGTGCCAGCAGCTTCAGGGCGAACTCGGGACTGGTAGATACGCAGTATTTT. This chain links TRBV7-9 with TRBJ2-3; perhaps TRBD2 as D (6 bases). The CDR3 length is 17 residues. Trimming cost V 3 bases and J 5 bases, with 21 bases left between them. Germline-derived CDR1 and CDR2 are SEHNR and FQNEAQ (reference sequence). Looking up the rest from reference TRBV7-9 and TRBJ2-3 gives the full variable domain: DTGVSQNPRHKITKRGQNVTFRCDPISEHNRLYWYRQTLGQGPEFLTYFQNEAQLEKSRLLSDRFSAERPKGSFSTLEIQRTEQGDSAMYLCASSFRANSGLVDTQYFGPGTRLTVL.